The 20 T cell receptor beta chains given below trace back to one sample, sequenced in a study of blood T cell repertoires in COVID-19 (dated by TCRdb to 2020 to 2022). Receptor amplification or capture employed the immunoSEQ multiplex PCR assay. TCRdb retrieved this table from immuneACCESS and kept in-frame rearrangements only. Not all clones are present; in checked studies, unresolved V genes account for under half, and no reason is known for the remainder. The sample records under 300,000 clones, around 90% of which are singletons. The ten largest clones capture approximately 1.3% of the sample. Input material: PBMCs or T cells enriched from blood (not recorded which). These receptors came from a human donor in a cohort exposed to, infected with or recovered from COVID-19 (not recorded which). The donor label of this sample is uncertain.

This clone was picked up one time. This chain connects TRBV30 to TRBJ2-7; D is unresolved. CDR3 length: 13 amino acids. V was clipped by 5 bases and J by 7 bases, with 18 bases between them. Per the germline V gene, CDR1 is GTSNPN and CDR2 is SVGIG (reference sequence). CDR3 loop: CAWETVALREQYF. CDR3 in DNA: TGTGCCTGGGAAACGGTAGCCTTACGGGAGCAGTACTTC.

This chain connects TRBV5-6 to TRBJ1-2; D remains ambiguous. The CDR3 runs 11 residues. Trimming pared 0 bases from V and 8 bases from J, leaving 5 bases between. Germline V gene lookup returns CDR1 SGHDT and CDR2 YYEEEE. The CDR3 bases are TGTGCCAGCAGCTTGGCCCTAGGCTACACCTTC. Amino acids: CASSLALGYTF.

V gene TRBV5-6 combines with J gene TRBJ2-7; weak D call: TRBD1 (6 bases). The CDR3 length is 15 residues. Germline-derived CDR1 and CDR2 are SGHDT and YYEEEE. With 2 bases removed from V and 1 base from J, the gap between germline ends came to 13 bases. The CDR3 DNA reads TGTGCCAGCAGCTTTACAGGGATGGGATCCTACGAGCAGTACTTC. Amino acids: CASSFTGMGSYEQYF.

The chain carries TRBV9 and TRBJ1-4, with D maybe TRBD1 (5 bases). Germline values: CDR1 SGDLS, CDR2 YYNGEE. The V end lost 2 bases, the J end lost 4 bases, and 9 bases lay between the germline ends. The CDR3 extends over 14 amino acids. The CDR3 loop reads CASSVTAINEKLFF. CDR3 DNA sequence: TGTGCCAGCAGCGTGACAGCCATTAATGAAAAACTGTTTTTT.

The chain has TRBV7-2 and TRBJ2-5, with TRBD1 matching 7 bases. After removal of 2 bases from V and 5 bases from J, the junction contained 11 bases not matched to a gene. There are 16 residues in the CDR3. Germline V gives CDR1 SGHTA, CDR2 FQGNSA. The DNA of the CDR3 is TGTGCCAGCAGCTTATTAAACAGGGGCCGCCGGGAGACCCAGTACTTC. Encoded protein: CASSLLNRGRRETQYF.

The rearrangement links TRBV27 to TRBJ1-6; no clear D gene. Deletions cut 5 bases from V and 3 bases from J, with 11 bases between. The CDR3 covers 15 residues. Germline CDR1 and CDR2: MNHEY and SMNVEV (reference sequence). The CDR3 region is CASSRYGDYNSPLHF. The CDR3, as DNA: TGTGCCAGCAGTAGGTACGGGGACTATAATTCACCCCTCCACTTT.

This CDR3 reads CASSPSTRSALGPGELFF. As DNA, the CDR3 is TGTGCCAGCAGCCCCTCGACTAGATCGGCGTTGGGCCCCGGGGAGCTGTTTTTT. J is TRBJ2-2 and V is TRBV5-5; tentatively, D is TRBD2 (6 bases). The CDR3 runs 18 residues. Germline CDR1 and CDR2: SGHKS and YYEKEE (reference sequence). Trimming removed 4 bases from V and 6 bases from J, with 25 bases in between. Based on the CDR3 plus reference TRBV5-5 and TRBJ2-2, the full variable domain is DAGVTQSPTHLIKTRGQQVTLRCSPISGHKSVSWYQQVLGQGPQFIFQYYEKEERGRGNFPDRFSARQFPNYSSELNVNALLLGDSALYLCASSPSTRSALGPGELFFGEGSRLTVL.

V is TRBV3-1 (or the pseudogene TRBV3-2) and J is TRBJ2-6; a weak D match, TRBD2 (6 bases). Between the trimmed V and J ends, which lost 0 bases and 3 bases, there was a span of 9 bases. The CDR3 is made up of 16 amino acids. Germline CDR1 is LGHDT and CDR2 is YNNKEL (reference sequence). DNA for the CDR3: TGTGCCAGCAGCCAAGATGGGGGGTTTGGGGCCAACGTCCTGACTTTC. Residues: CASSQDGGFGANVLTF.

The chain recombines TRBV5-1 with TRBJ1-4; 7 positions agree with TRBD1. The CDR3 runs to 14 residues. V was pared by 4 bases and J by 8 bases, with 8 bases of the junction left unmatched. CDR1 is SGHRS and CDR2 is YFSETQ in the germline V gene. CDR3 sequence: CASSGTGVGEKLFF. The CDR3 DNA reads as TGCGCCAGCAGCGGAACAGGGGTAGGCGAAAAACTGTTTTTT. Full variable domain (missing parts from reference TRBV5-1 and TRBJ1-4): KAGVTQTPRYLIKTRGQQVTLSCSPISGHRSVSWYQQTPGQGLQFLFEYFSETQRNKGNFPGRFSGRQFSNSRSEMNVSTLELGDSALYLCASSGTGVGEKLFFGSGTQLSVL.

V usage is TRBV2 and J usage is TRBJ2-5; unclear D gene. Germline V gene lookup returns CDR1 SNHLY and CDR2 FYNNEI. This CDR3 spans 17 amino acids. Trimming took off 8 bases at V and 3 bases at J, with 25 bases between the two ends. CDR3 sequence: CASLTIGLGIRKETQYF. CDR3 in DNA: TGTGCCAGCCTGACCATTGGGCTCGGCATCCGGAAAGAGACCCAGTACTTC.

This chain links TRBV10-3 with TRBJ1-2; a weak D match, TRBD1 (6 bases). This CDR3 has 14 residues. The germline V gene has CDR1 ENHRY and CDR2 SYGVKD. V was trimmed by 8 bases and J by 4 bases, leaving 17 bases between them. The CDR3 DNA follows: TGTGCCATCTCTCTCGGGGGGCCCCTCTATGGCTACACCTTC. Translating gives CAISLGGPLYGYTF.

Of note for this clone: Other DNA sequences in this sample translate to the same CDR3. The CDR3 protein is CASSIQGTYEQYF. The CDR3 coding sequence is TGTGCCAGTAGTATACAGGGCACCTACGAGCAGTACTTC. J is TRBJ2-7 and V is TRBV19, with D maybe TRBD1 (5 bases). Trimming took off 2 bases at V and 2 bases at J, with 7 bases between the two ends. The CDR3 covers 13 residues. Germline CDR1 LNHDA, CDR2 SQIVND (reference sequence).

A word on this clone: Within the sample, other DNA sequences also encode this same CDR3. The V and J genes are TRBV25-1 and TRBJ1-2; D uncertain. V was shortened by 4 bases and J by 7 bases, with 7 bases between the two germline ends. CDR1 is MGHDK, CDR2 SYGVNS, per germline. CDR3 length: 11 residues. Here the CDR3 DNA reads TGTGCCAGCAGTGTAGGAGTTGGCTACACCTTC. Translated: CASSVGVGYTF.

The chain has TRBV7-9 and TRBJ1-1; 8 nucleotides agree with TRBD1. CDR3 size: 16 residues. From germline, CDR1 is SEHNR and CDR2 FQNEAQ (reference sequence). The V gene end was trimmed by 1 base and the J gene end by 5 bases; junction bases not matched to a gene: 9. In DNA, the CDR3 is TGTGCCAGCAGCTTAGGACAGGGGACGACTGTTACTGAAGCTTTCTTT. It codes for CASSLGQGTTVTEAFF.

The chain employs TRBV9 and TRBJ1-3; no firm D call. Trimming left V 6 bases short and J 0 bases short, with 10 bases between. The germline V gene encodes CDR1 SGDLS and CDR2 YYNGEE. This CDR3 is built from 14 residues. The CDR3 region has the DNA TGTGCCAGCACCCGAGAGAGCTCTGGAAACACCATATATTTT. This gives the protein CASTRESSGNTIYF. Full variable domain (missing parts from reference TRBV9 and TRBJ1-3): DSGVTQTPKHLITATGQRVTLRCSPRSGDLSVYWYQQSLDQGLQFLIQYYNGEERAKGNILERFSAQQFPDLHSELNLSSLELGDSALYFCASTRESSGNTIYFGEGSWLTVV.

The V and J genes are TRBV18 and TRBJ1-5, with a weak D call TRBD1 (6 bases). The CDR3 runs 15 residues. The germline V gene encodes CDR1 KGHSH and CDR2 LQKENI. V was trimmed by 6 bases and J by 4 bases, leaving 16 bases between them. In DNA, the CDR3 is TGTGCCAGCTCCCAAGCAGGGGCGCCGAATCAGCCCCAGCATTTT. It translates to CASSQAGAPNQPQHF.

This clone was seen just once. The chain couples TRBV10-1 to TRBJ2-3; TRBD2 matches at 10 bases. The V gene's germline CDR1 is WNHNN and CDR2 SYGVQD (reference sequence). V lost 6 bases and J lost 4; bases outside the gene matches: 4. The length of the CDR3 is 14 residues. The CDR3 sequence is CASSLAGDSDTQYF. The CDR3 DNA sequence: TGCGCCAGCAGCCTAGCGGGGGATTCAGATACGCAGTATTTT.

This clone was counted a single time. The chain is built from TRBV6-6 and TRBJ2-2; 10 bases are shared with TRBD2. Unmatched junction bases numbered 4, after V lost 5 bases and J lost 1 base. In germline, CDR1 is MNHNY, CDR2 SVGAGI (reference sequence). CDR3 length: 16 residues. For the CDR3, the DNA is TGTGCCAGCAGTCGTAGACTAGCGGGGAACACCGGGGAGCTGTTTTTT. It encodes CASSRRLAGNTGELFF.

The table lists this clone with a few counts. The chain carries TRBV2 and TRBJ1-1; D possibly corresponds to TRBD1 (5 bases). Germline lookup yields CDR1 SNHLY and CDR2 FYNNEI. CDR3 length: 11 amino acids. Deletions cut 6 bases from V and 7 bases from J, with 9 bases between. In DNA form, the CDR3 reads TGTGCCAGCAGCCAGGGTTATGAAGCTTTCTTT. The encoded protein is CASSQGYEAFF.

The rearrangement links TRBV18 to TRBJ2-2, with 9 bases matching TRBD1. V lost 6 bases, J lost 5 bases, and 7 bases stayed unmatched. CDR3 size: 15 residues. The germline V gene has CDR1 KGHSH and CDR2 LQKENI. The chain's CDR3 is CASSDTGGWTGELFF. For the CDR3, the DNA is TGTGCCAGCTCGGATACAGGGGGCTGGACCGGGGAGCTGTTTTTT.